One and the same sample provided the 2 T cell receptor beta chains below, sequenced in a study of Graves' ophthalmopathy and Graves' hyperthyroidism. Transcripts of RNA were the source for amplifying TCR beta CDR3 regions. RT-PCR with HTBI primers came first, then second-round multiplex PCR. TCRdb redid the calling of the multiplex PCR reads with MiXCR, one entry per CDR3 protein. Of around 1,200,000 distinct CDR3 sequences in the sample, about two fifths were seen once. The sequenced material came from peripheral blood or thyroid tissue (not recorded which). These receptor sequences come from an adult man with Graves' hyperthyroidism.

Concerning this clonotype: The conserved phenylalanine or tryptophan normally closing the CDR3 is absent here, so this likely arose from a read error. V is TRBV20-1 and J is TRBJ2-5, with 7 bases matching TRBD1. CDR3 length: 13 amino acids. Germline CDR1 and CDR2: DFQATT and SNEGSKA (reference sequence). Unmatched junction bases numbered 8, after V lost 5 bases and J lost 5 bases. The CDR3 DNA is TGCAGTGCTGCAAAACAGGGGTTGGAGACCCAGTACTCC. Translation gives CSAAKQGLETQYS.

This clonotype showed up just once. The junction departs from the called germline gene at one end, perhaps through a read error. J is TRBJ1-6 and V is TRBV6-5, with 7 bases identical to TRBD1. The CDR3 covers 14 residues. CDR1 and CDR2 (germline): MNHEY, SVGAGI. As DNA, the CDR3 is TGTGCCACCCAGGGGGAGGGCTTAAATTCACTCCTCCACTTT. Amino acid sequence: CATQGEGLNSLLHF.